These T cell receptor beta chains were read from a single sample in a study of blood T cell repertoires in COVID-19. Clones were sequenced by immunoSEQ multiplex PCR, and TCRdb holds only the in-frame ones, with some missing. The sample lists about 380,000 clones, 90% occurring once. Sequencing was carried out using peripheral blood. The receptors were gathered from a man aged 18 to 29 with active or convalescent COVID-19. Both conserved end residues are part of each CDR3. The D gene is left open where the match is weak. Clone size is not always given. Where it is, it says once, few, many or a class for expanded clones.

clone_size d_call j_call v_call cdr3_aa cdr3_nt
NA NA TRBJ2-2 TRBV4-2 CASSPPTPTNTGELFF TGTGCCAGCAGCCCACCGACACCGACGAACACCGGGGAGCTGTTTTTT
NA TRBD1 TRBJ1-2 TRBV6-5 CASRQGTGGRGYTF TGTGCCAGCAGACAGGGGACAGGGGGCCGTGGCTACACCTTC
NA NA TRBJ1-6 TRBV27 CASSFLGSQNPLHF TGTGCCAGCAGTTTCTTGGGCAGCCAAAATCCCCTCCACTTT
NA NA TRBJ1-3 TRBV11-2 CASSLALGAGNTIYF TGTGCCAGCAGCTTAGCGTTAGGGGCTGGAAACACCATATATTTT
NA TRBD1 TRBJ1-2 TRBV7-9 CASSLSEGAGGYTF TGTGCCAGCAGCTTATCGGAGGGGGCGGGAGGCTACACCTTC
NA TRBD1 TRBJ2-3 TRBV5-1 CASSPGIRTGNTDTQYF TGCGCCAGCAGCCCAGGGATAAGGACAGGAAACACAGATACGCAGTATTTT
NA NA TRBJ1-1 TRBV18 CASSRVEGNTEAFF TGTGCCAGCTCTCGGGTCGAAGGGAACACTGAAGCTTTCTTT
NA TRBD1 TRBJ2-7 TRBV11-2 CASSPGTGDSYEQYF TGTGCCAGCAGCCCTGGGACAGGTGACTCCTACGAGCAGTACTTC
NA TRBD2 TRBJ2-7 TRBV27 CASSFSSGSATYEQYF TGTGCCAGCAGTTTTTCTAGCGGGAGTGCCACCTACGAGCAGTACTTC
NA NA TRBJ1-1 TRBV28 CASREVPPTEAFF TGTGCCAGCAGAGAGGTCCCCCCCACTGAAGCTTTCTTT
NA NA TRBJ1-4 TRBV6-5 CASRLPGEKLFF TGTGCCAGCAGACTCCCAGGTGAAAAACTGTTTTTT
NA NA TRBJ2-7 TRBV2 CASSPIVAGQGEQYF TGTGCCAGCAGTCCTATCGTAGCAGGACAAGGAGAGCAGTACTTC
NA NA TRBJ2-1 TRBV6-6 CASSLNEQFF TGTGCCAGCAGCCTCAATGAGCAGTTCTTC
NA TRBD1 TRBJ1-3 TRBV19 CASDDRDGNTIYF TGTGCCAGTGATGACAGGGATGGAAACACCATATATTTT
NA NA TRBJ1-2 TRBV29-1 CSARTRKGDGYTF TGCAGCGCCCGGACACGTAAAGGGGATGGCTACACCTTC
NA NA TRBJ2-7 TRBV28 CASRWGHSSHEQYF TGTGCCAGCAGGTGGGGACATTCCTCCCACGAGCAGTACTTC
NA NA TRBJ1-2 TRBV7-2 CASLELPGGPVTF TGTGCCAGCCTAGAACTTCCGGGGGGGCCGGTTACCTTC
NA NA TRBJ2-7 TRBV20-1 CSARINEQYF TGCAGTGCTAGAATTAACGAGCAGTACTTC
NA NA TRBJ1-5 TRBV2 CATKTPGRGDQPQHF TGTGCCACCAAGACCCCAGGGAGGGGAGATCAGCCCCAGCATTTT
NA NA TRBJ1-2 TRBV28 CASSLWEEGQSYGYTF TGTGCCAGCAGTCTATGGGAAGAGGGACAATCTTATGGCTACACCTTC
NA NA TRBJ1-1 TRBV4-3 CASTNRATGNTEAFF TGCGCCAGCACCAACAGAGCGACAGGGAACACTGAAGCTTTCTTT
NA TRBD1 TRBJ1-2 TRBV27 CASSVHRDRSNYGYTF TGTGCCAGCAGTGTCCACCGGGACAGGTCTAACTATGGCTACACCTTC
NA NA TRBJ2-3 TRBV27 CASSLSGVHTQYF TGTGCCAGCAGTTTATCCGGAGTACATACGCAGTATTTT
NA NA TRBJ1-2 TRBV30 CAWRAGVGGYTF TGTGCCTGGAGAGCAGGGGTAGGTGGCTACACCTTC
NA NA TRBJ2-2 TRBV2 CASSAYTGELFF TGTGCCAGCAGTGCTTACACCGGGGAGCTGTTTTTT
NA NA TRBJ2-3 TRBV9 CASSPLRGRDTQYF TGTGCCAGCAGCCCACTGAGGGGGAGAGATACGCAGTATTTT
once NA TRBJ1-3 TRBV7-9 CAIAGNSGNTIYF TGTGCCATCGCCGGGAACTCTGGAAACACCATATATTTT
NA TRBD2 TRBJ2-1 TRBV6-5 CASSYSTPSGGEQFF TGTGCCAGCAGTTACTCGACTCCTAGCGGGGGAGAGCAGTTCTTC
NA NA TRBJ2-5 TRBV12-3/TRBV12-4 CASSLSGETQYF TGTGCCAGCAGTTTAAGCGGAGAGACCCAGTACTTC
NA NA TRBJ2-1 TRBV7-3 CASSFGIYNEQFF TGTGCCAGCAGCTTCGGGATTTACAATGAGCAGTTCTTC
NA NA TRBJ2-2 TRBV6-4 CASSGAASTGELFF TGTGCCAGCAGTGGAGCTGCCTCCACCGGGGAGCTGTTTTTT
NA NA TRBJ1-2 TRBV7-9 CASSQIQGEANYGYTF TGTGCCAGCAGCCAAATACAGGGAGAGGCTAACTATGGCTACACCTTC
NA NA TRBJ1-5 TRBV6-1 CASSEVEGERPQHF TGTGCCAGCAGTGAAGTTGAAGGAGAACGGCCCCAGCATTTT
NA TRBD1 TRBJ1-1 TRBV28 CATRTGEGYTEAFF TGTGCCACCAGGACAGGGGAAGGGTACACTGAAGCTTTCTTT
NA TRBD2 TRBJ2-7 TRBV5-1 CASSWGTGGQYEQYF TGCGCCAGCAGCTGGGGGACGGGAGGGCAATACGAGCAGTACTTC
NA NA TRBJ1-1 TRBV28 CASSRRTEAFF TGTGCCAGCAGCCGGAGGACTGAAGCTTTCTTT
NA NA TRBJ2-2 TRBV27 CASSQDSYTGELFF TGTGCCAGCAGTCAGGACAGCTACACCGGGGAGCTGTTTTTT